Listed here are 30 T cell receptor beta chains from one sample, sequenced in a study of T cells in Graves' hyperthyroidism and ophthalmopathy. Amplified TCR beta CDR3 regions derived from RNA transcripts. With the HTBI primer set, the TCR CDR3 went through a first round of RT-PCR. TCRdb reprocessed the multiplex PCR reads via MiXCR and lists one record per CDR3 protein. The sample has 750,000 to 950,000 distinct CDR3 sequences, roughly 40% seen once. The sequenced material came from blood. These receptors all come from a man younger than 30 with Graves' hyperthyroidism.

This clonotype was detected ten times or more. The rearrangement links TRBV29-1 to TRBJ1-1; no reliable D call. V lost 5 bases and J 2 bases, leaving 6 bases between the germline ends. This CDR3 is 11 amino acids long. Germline CDR1 reads SQVTM; CDR2 reads ANQGSEA. In DNA form, the CDR3 reads TGCAGCGTTTCCTACAACACTGAAGCTTTCTTT. It codes for CSVSYNTEAFF.

The chain combines TRBV5-4 with TRBJ2-7; 10 bases fit TRBD2. CDR1 SGHNT and CDR2 YYREEE come from the germline V gene (reference sequence). V was pared by 3 bases and J by 0 bases, with 6 bases of the junction left unmatched. This CDR3 is built from 16 residues. CDR3 sequence: CASSSGTSVTSYEQYF. CDR3 DNA: TGTGCCAGCAGCTCCGGGACTAGCGTTACCTCCTACGAGCAGTACTTC. Full variable domain (rest looked up from reference TRBV5-4 and TRBJ2-7): ETGVTQSPTHLIKTRGQQVTLRCSSQSGHNTVSWYQQALGQGPQFIFQYYREEENGRGNFPPRFSGLQFPNYSSELNVNALELDDSALYLCASSSGTSVTSYEQYFGPGTRLTVT.

This clonotype turned up a few times. The V call is TRBV20-1, the J call TRBJ2-7; TRBD2 aligns across 11 bases. The CDR3 totals 15 residues. V was pared by 6 bases and J by 2 bases, with 9 bases of the junction left unmatched. The germline gives CDR1 DFQATT, CDR2 SNEGSKA (reference sequence). The chain's CDR3 is CSARTTSGVPYEQYF. The CDR3 DNA is TGCAGTGCGCGCACGACTAGCGGGGTCCCCTACGAGCAGTACTTC.

The chain couples TRBV4-1 to TRBJ1-1; TRBD1 aligns across 7 bases. The CDR3 length is 14 residues. The J segment lost 6 bases and the V segment lost 5 bases, leaving 9 bases of the junction unmatched. From germline, CDR1 is MGHRA and CDR2 YSYEKL. The CDR3 spells CASSGRQGRAEAFF. DNA for the CDR3: TGCGCCAGCAGCGGGCGACAGGGCAGGGCTGAAGCTTTCTTT.

The V gene is TRBV9, the J gene TRBJ1-1, with D perhaps TRBD1 (5 bases). The V and J ends lost 5 bases and 3 bases respectively, with 14 bases between them. Germline CDR1 is SGDLS and CDR2 is YYNGEE. The CDR3 contains 14 residues. The CDR3 sequence is CASSFGGRDTEAFF. CDR3 DNA: TGTGCCAGCAGTTTCGGGGGGAGGGACACTGAAGCTTTCTTT.

The rearrangement joins TRBV7-8 to TRBJ2-5; a possible D gene is TRBD2 (6 bases). Deletions cut 5 bases from V and 5 bases from J, with 18 bases between. The germline CDR1 and CDR2 sequences are SGHVS and FQNEAQ. CDR3 length: 15 amino acids. The CDR3: CASSVRPRLVETQYF. The DNA of the CDR3 is TGTGCCAGCAGCGTCCGACCTAGACTAGTGGAGACCCAGTACTTC.

Note on this clonotype: A much larger clone lies one base from this, so it may be a read error. The CDR3 does not close with the conserved phenylalanine or tryptophan, likely indicating a read error. CDR3 bases: TGTGCCAGCAGCCCAGGGGGCAATTCCTACGAGCAGTACCTC. Translation gives CASSPGGNSYEQYL. The chain recombines TRBV25-1 with TRBJ2-7; 8 nucleotides match TRBD1. The CDR3 is 14 residues long. V gave up 6 bases and J gave up 1 base; unmatched junction bases: 5. Germline V gene sequence: CDR1 MGHDK, CDR2 SYGVNS.

V is TRBV7-3 and J is TRBJ2-2; possible D gene TRBD1, 6 bases. The CDR3 spans 13 residues. Germline assignment: CDR1 SGHTA and CDR2 FQGTGA. The ends were cut back, 5 bases at V and 7 bases at J, with 11 bases in the middle. The CDR3 bases are TGTGCCAGCAGCCCGGACAGCGGCGGGGAGCTGTTTTTT. Translating it yields CASSPDSGGELFF.

This clonotype was observed many times. The CDR3 loop reads CASSHGGGRETQYF. In DNA form, the CDR3 reads TGTGCCAGCAGCCACGGGGGGGGGAGGGAGACCCAGTACTTC. This rearrangement joins TRBV25-1 to TRBJ2-5; TRBD2 agrees at 8 bases. Germline V gene data show CDR1 as MGHDK and CDR2 as SYGVNS. This CDR3 spans 14 amino acids. V trimming: 6 bases; J trimming: 5 bases; junction bases outside the gene matches: 8.

The CDR3 nucleotides are TGTGCCAGTAGTAGGAGTTTAGAAGCTTTCTTT. Encoded protein: CASSRSLEAFF. This rearrangement joins TRBV19 to TRBJ1-1, with D unclear. The CDR3 covers 11 residues. Trimming stripped 4 bases from V and 8 bases from J, with 8 bases between. Germline CDR1 reads LNHDA; CDR2 reads SQIVND (reference sequence). The full variable domain, rest sourced from reference TRBV19 and TRBJ1-1, is DGGITQSPKYLFRKEGQNVTLSCEQNLNHDAMYWYRQDPGQGLRLIYYSQIVNDFQKGDIAEGYSVSREKKESFPLTVTSAQKNPTAFYLCASSRSLEAFFGQGTRLTVV.

The V call is TRBV5-1, the J call TRBJ1-2; D ambiguous. The CDR3 sequence is 15 residues long. Germline values: CDR1 SGHRS, CDR2 YFSETQ. V lost 0 bases to trimming and J lost 1 base, with 10 bases between them. CDR3 coding DNA: TGCGCCAGCAGCTTGGCCTCGGAACTTAACTATGGCTACACCTTC. Its protein is CASSLASELNYGYTF.

Concerning this clonotype itself: An end of the junction differs from the germline gene, which may be a read error. The rearrangement joins TRBV5-1 to TRBJ1-6; 8 bases map to TRBD1. Germline V gives CDR1 SGHRS, CDR2 YFSETQ. CDR3 size: 15 residues. The DNA of the CDR3 is TGTGCCAGCAGCGTACGACAGGGGAATAATTCACCCCTCCACTTT. Its translation: CASSVRQGNNSPLHF. Looking up the rest from reference TRBV5-1 and TRBJ1-6 gives the full variable domain: KAGVTQTPRYLIKTRGQQVTLSCSPISGHRSVSWYQQTPGQGLQFLFEYFSETQRNKGNFPGRFSGRQFSNSRSEMNVSTLELGDSALYLCASSVRQGNNSPLHFGNGTRLTVT.

This clonotype was counted ten times or more. The V and J genes are TRBV6-1 and TRBJ2-5, with 9 bases that match TRBD1. V lost 8 bases, J lost 5 bases, and 9 bases stayed unmatched. The CDR3 has 14 amino acids. CDR1 is MNHNS, CDR2 SASEGT, per germline. The CDR3 DNA reads as TGTGCCAGCGGTAGACAGGGGGGAGTGGAGACCCAGTACTTC. Protein: CASGRQGGVETQYF.

The sample holds many counts of this clonotype. The genes are TRBV25-1 and TRBJ1-5, with D hard to call. This CDR3 has 14 amino acids. Trimming removed 3 bases at V and 0 bases at J, with 6 bases between. The germline V gene has CDR1 MGHDK and CDR2 SYGVNS. The CDR3 DNA is TGTGCCAGCAGTGACAGTCATAGCAATCAGCCCCAGCATTTT. Translating it yields CASSDSHSNQPQHF.

This clonotype appeared a single time. The rearrangement uses TRBV29-1 and TRBJ2-6; D not certain. Germline CDR1 reads SQVTM; CDR2 reads ANQGSEA. The V end was cut by 4 bases, the J end by 4 bases, with 2 bases between. This CDR3 comprises 11 residues. The CDR3: CSVGGANVLTF. CDR3 DNA: TGCAGCGTTGGGGGGGCCAACGTCCTGACTTTC.

This clonotype was picked up many times. At one end, the junction sequence differs from germline, possibly due to a read error. The gene calls are TRBV12-3 or TRBV12-4 and TRBJ2-7, with D maybe TRBD1 (6 bases). This CDR3 is 13 amino acids long. CDR3 bases: TGTGCCAGCAGCTTAGCCAGGGGCTACGAGCAGTACTTC. Translated: CASSLARGYEQYF.

The rearrangement links TRBV7-9 to TRBJ1-4; 8 bases align to TRBD1. The CDR3 covers 14 residues. V shed 3 bases, J shed 5 bases, and the junction held 2 bases outside the gene matches. CDR1 is SEHNR, CDR2 FQNEAQ, per germline (reference sequence). CDR3 region: CASSFDRGNEKLFF. DNA of the CDR3: TGTGCCAGCAGCTTTGACAGGGGCAATGAAAAACTGTTTTTT.

This clonotype was detected only a few times. The CDR3 nucleotides are TGTGCCAGCAGCCATGGGGACGTCGCTGCTTGGGAGCAGTACTTC. Translation: CASSHGDVAAWEQYF. The chain links TRBV7-2 to TRBJ2-7; D may match TRBD1 or TRBD2 (5 bases each). This CDR3 is 15 amino acids long. The V and J ends lost 5 bases and 7 bases respectively, with 21 bases between them. CDR1 is SGHTA and CDR2 is FQGNSA in the germline V gene.

This clonotype was counted between two and nine times. V gene TRBV7-2 combines with J gene TRBJ2-6; TRBD2 is a possible D gene (6 bases). Germline lookup yields CDR1 SGHTA and CDR2 FQGNSA. Trimming took off 1 base at V and 0 bases at J, with 13 bases between the two ends. The CDR3 loop spans 18 amino acids. The CDR3 loop is CASSLGQLGSSGANVLTF. In nucleotides, the CDR3 is TGTGCCAGCAGCTTAGGCCAACTCGGGAGCTCTGGGGCCAACGTCCTGACTTTC.

In DNA form, the CDR3 reads TGTGCCAGCAGCCGGAAAGAAAACTACGAGCAGTACTTC. This gives the protein CASSRKENYEQYF. The chain recombines TRBV6-1 with TRBJ2-7, with no clear D. The CDR3 spans 13 residues. Germline values: CDR1 MNHNS, CDR2 SASEGT. Trimming pared 6 bases from V and 3 bases from J, leaving 12 bases between.

This clonotype appeared many times. The genes are TRBV7-6 and TRBJ2-7, with D perhaps matching TRBD2 (6 bases). In germline, CDR1 is SGHVS, CDR2 FNYEAQ. The CDR3 loop spans 16 amino acids. Trimming left V 5 bases short and J 0 bases short, with 17 bases between. The CDR3 sequence is CASSPSTGLASYEQYF. The DNA of the CDR3 is TGTGCCAGCAGCCCATCTACGGGACTCGCCTCCTACGAGCAGTACTTC.

The chain is built from TRBV10-3 and TRBJ1-4, with D hard to call. CDR1 and CDR2 from the germline V gene are ENHRY and SYGVKD. This CDR3 comprises 14 residues. The germline V and J ends were trimmed by 10 bases and 8 bases, with 20 bases remaining between them. CDR3 loop: CASRSGPLSEKLFF. CDR3 nucleotides: TGTGCCAGCAGATCCGGACCTTTATCCGAAAAACTGTTTTTT.

Only a few counts were recorded for this clonotype. The chain combines TRBV5-1 with TRBJ1-5, with a weak D call TRBD1 (6 bases). The V end lost 1 base, the J end lost 0 bases, and 17 bases lay between the germline ends. The germline V gene encodes CDR1 SGHRS and CDR2 YFSETQ. The CDR3 has 18 amino acids. For the CDR3, the DNA is TGCGCCAGCAGCTTGCGGGAGAACAGGGCATATAGCAATCAGCCCCAGCATTTT. Its protein product is CASSLRENRAYSNQPQHF.

The V and J genes are TRBV10-3 and TRBJ1-1; the D is unclear. Trimming shortened V by 4 bases and J by 0 bases, and 9 bases separated the two germline ends. The CDR3 consists of 14 residues. The germline gives CDR1 ENHRY, CDR2 SYGVKD. This CDR3 is CAISGGNMNTEAFF. CDR3 DNA: TGTGCCATCAGTGGCGGGAACATGAACACTGAAGCTTTCTTT.

This clonotype was recorded only once. Here the CDR3 omits its conserved ending phenylalanine or tryptophan, so a read error is the likely source. The V and J genes are TRBV9 and TRBJ2-7; the match to TRBD1 covers 10 bases. The CDR3 consists of 16 residues. Germline loops: CDR1 SGDLS, CDR2 YYNGEE. The ends lost 0 bases at V and 7 bases at J; junction bases unmatched: 10. The CDR3: CASSVGEGQGLWEQYL. The CDR3 DNA follows: TGTGCCAGCAGCGTAGGTGAGGGACAGGGGTTGTGGGAGCAGTACCTC.

The CDR3 is CSVPTGNTNTEAFF. The CDR3 DNA is TGCAGCGTTCCGACAGGGAACACCAACACTGAAGCTTTCTTT. This chain links TRBV29-1 with TRBJ1-1; TRBD1 aligns across 7 bases. The V and J ends lost 5 bases and 2 bases, in that order; junction bases with no gene match: 8. CDR3 size: 14 residues. The V gene's germline CDR1 is SQVTM and CDR2 ANQGSEA.

The sample holds many counts of this clonotype. V and J are TRBV20-1 and TRBJ2-7; TRBD2 matches at 8 bases. The junction had 7 bases not matched to a gene; V was cut back by 0 bases and J by 3 bases. Germline CDR1 reads DFQATT; CDR2 reads SNEGSKA (reference sequence). The CDR3 runs to 15 residues. The CDR3 region has the DNA TGCAGTGCTAGAGATCCGCGGGAGGATTTCTACGAGCAGTACTTC. Translation gives CSARDPREDFYEQYF.

This clonotype was counted once. The chain links TRBV7-9 to TRBJ2-7, with D possibly matching TRBD2 (5 bases). V shed 8 bases and J shed 5 bases, with 13 bases lying between them. There are 12 residues in the CDR3. Germline CDR1 reads SEHNR; CDR2 reads FQNEAQ (reference sequence). CDR3: CASVTGINEQYF. CDR3 nucleotide sequence: TGTGCCAGCGTGACGGGGATCAACGAGCAGTACTTC.

This clonotype came up a few times. The chain recombines TRBV6-2 or TRBV6-3 with TRBJ2-5, with D unresolved. CDR3 length: 12 amino acids. Germline V lookup: CDR1 MNHEY, CDR2 SVGEGT. Deletions cut 1 base from V and 5 bases from J, with 5 bases between. This CDR3 is CASSYYRETQYF. CDR3 bases: TGTGCCAGCAGTTACTACCGGGAGACCCAGTACTTC.

The V and J genes are TRBV5-1 and TRBJ1-4; a weak D match, TRBD1 (5 bases). The germline V gene encodes CDR1 SGHRS and CDR2 YFSETQ. There are 14 residues in the CDR3. The V end lost 6 bases, the J end lost 5 bases, and 14 bases lay between the germline ends. The CDR3 nucleotides read TGCGCCAGCAAGATAAGGGACGGGAATGAAAAACTGTTTTTT. This sequence encodes CASKIRDGNEKLFF.